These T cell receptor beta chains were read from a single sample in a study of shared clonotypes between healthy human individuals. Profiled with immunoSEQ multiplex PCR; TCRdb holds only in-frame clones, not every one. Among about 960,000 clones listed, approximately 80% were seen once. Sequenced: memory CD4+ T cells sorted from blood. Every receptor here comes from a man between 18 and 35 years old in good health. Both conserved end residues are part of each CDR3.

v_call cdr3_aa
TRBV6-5 CASSRREGDYGYTF
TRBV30 CAWSGDRDGYTF
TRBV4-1 CASRQTTNEKLFF
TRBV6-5 CASSPGTLQETQYF
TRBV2 CASADRQGAPGEQYF
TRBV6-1 CAGRIKTEAFF
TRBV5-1 CASSLGRTAKNTEAFF
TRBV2 CASSVGTGSPNSPLHF
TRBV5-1 CASSPGPGNTEAFF
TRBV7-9 CASSSDRVTDTQYF
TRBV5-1 CASSFTGDSYEQYF
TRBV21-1 CASGESGDTRRLNTQYF